Listed below are T cell receptor beta chains from one sample, sequenced in a study of T cells in Graves' hyperthyroidism and ophthalmopathy. TCRdb analysed the multiplex PCR reads with MiXCR anew, one entry per CDR3 protein. Of hundreds of thousands of distinct CDR3 sequences listed, about 38% are singletons. Sequences were obtained from blood. The receptors were gathered from a man aged 18 to 35 with Graves' hyperthyroidism. The CDR3 runs from the conserved cysteine through the conserved F or W. Fields, in order: J gene, V gene, D gene, clone size, CDR3 protein, CDR3 DNA. A D gene is named only where the DNA matches it firmly. Size values are once, few and many counts, or a class for expanded clones, and some rows have none.

J gene: TRBJ1-1
V gene: TRBV7-8
D gene: NA
clone size: few
CDR3 protein: CASSKLDRWENTEAFF
CDR3 DNA: TGTGCCAGCAGCAAGCTCGACAGGTGGGAGAACACTGAAGCTTTCTTT

J gene: TRBJ1-4
V gene: TRBV4-1
D gene: NA
clone size: few
CDR3 protein: CASSQDTIRGFEKLFF
CDR3 DNA: TGCGCCAGCAGCCAAGATACAATCAGGGGCTTTGAAAAACTGTTTTTT

J gene: TRBJ2-7
V gene: TRBV20-1
D gene: TRBD1
clone size: many
CDR3 protein: CSATDRPFYEQYF
CDR3 DNA: TGCAGTGCTACGGACAGGCCCTTTTACGAGCAGTACTTC

J gene: TRBJ1-2
V gene: TRBV5-1
D gene: NA
clone size: NA
CDR3 protein: CASSQKGQGRGYTF
CDR3 DNA: TGCGCCAGCAGCCAAAAGGGGCAGGGACGTGGCTACACCTTC

J gene: TRBJ2-2
V gene: TRBV10-3
D gene: NA
clone size: NA
CDR3 protein: CASTTSQLRNTGELFF
CDR3 DNA: TGTGCCAGCACTACTAGCCAGCTAAGGAACACCGGGGAGCTGTTTTTT

J gene: TRBJ1-2
V gene: TRBV29-1
D gene: NA
clone size: few
CDR3 protein: CSVAGTHALQKGYTF
CDR3 DNA: TGCAGCGTAGCCGGGACACACGCTCTTCAGAAAGGCTACACCTTC

J gene: TRBJ1-1
V gene: TRBV7-2
D gene: TRBD1
clone size: NA
CDR3 protein: CASSLTGTGATEAFF
CDR3 DNA: TGTGCCAGCAGCTTGACCGGGACAGGGGCCACTGAAGCTTTCTTT

J gene: TRBJ2-5
V gene: TRBV12-3/TRBV12-4
D gene: NA
clone size: NA
CDR3 protein: CASSFPGWGSETQYF
CDR3 DNA: TGTGCCAGCAGTTTCCCAGGGTGGGGGTCAGAGACCCAGTACTTC

J gene: TRBJ2-5
V gene: TRBV7-8
D gene: NA
clone size: NA
CDR3 protein: CASSLDSGRETQYF
CDR3 DNA: TGTGCCAGCAGCTTAGATTCAGGGCGAGAGACCCAGTACTTC

J gene: TRBJ2-7
V gene: TRBV4-1
D gene: NA
clone size: NA
CDR3 protein: CASSQDLGGGGQYF
CDR3 DNA: TGCGCCAGCAGCCAAGATCTAGGCGGCGGTGGGCAGTACTTC

J gene: TRBJ2-2
V gene: TRBV20-1
D gene: NA
clone size: few
CDR3 protein: CSASTNTGELFF
CDR3 DNA: TGCAGTGCAAGCACGAACACCGGGGAGCTGTTTTTT

J gene: TRBJ2-7
V gene: TRBV29-1
D gene: TRBD1
clone size: many
CDR3 protein: CSVADRSSYEQYF
CDR3 DNA: TGCAGCGTTGCGGACAGGAGCTCCTACGAGCAGTACTTC

J gene: TRBJ1-4
V gene: TRBV5-1
D gene: TRBD1
clone size: NA
CDR3 protein: CASSLEQGANEKLFF
CDR3 DNA: TGCGCCAGCAGCTTGGAGCAGGGGGCGAATGAAAAACTGTTTTTT

J gene: TRBJ1-3
V gene: TRBV5-1
D gene: NA
clone size: NA
CDR3 protein: CASSLRPDSGNTVYF
CDR3 DNA: TGCGCCAGCAGCTTGCGCCCAGACTCTGGAAACACCGTATATTTT

J gene: TRBJ1-6
V gene: TRBV7-8
D gene: NA
clone size: many
CDR3 protein: CASSPQDSPLHF
CDR3 DNA: TGTGCCAGCAGCCCACAGGACTCACCCCTCCACTTT